This T cell receptor (beta chain) was profiled in a study of vaccination effects on CD4 cells after COVID-19. Viral peptide pools were used in the ViraFEST assay to expand antigen-specific CD4+ T cells, and sequencing came afterward. Culture proceeded for more than 8 days, and CD4+ T cells were then isolated. The vaccine given was either BNT162b2 or mRNA-1273, in two doses. Sequencing was performed with immunoSEQ multiplex PCR; in TCRdb, only in-frame clones are kept and a portion is missing. The sample holds more than 20,000 clones, 76% seen once. The CDR3 loop spans 15 amino acids. Germline CDR1 and CDR2: SEHNR and FQNEAQ (reference sequence). Turning to this clone: The target antigen is unknown. An end of the junction does not agree with germline; a read error may underlie this.

The chain employs TRBV7-9 and TRBJ2-5; 11 bases are a match to TRBD2. The sequence derives from a human donor who received a COVID-19 vaccine. The source was CD4+ T cells from PBMCs cultured with HCoV-229E spike peptides, collected after COVID-19 vaccination. The CDR3 here is CASSLAGGGQETQYF. The CDR3 DNA is TGTGCCAGCAGCCTAGCGGGGGGAGGGCAAGAGACCCAGTACTTC.